These 3 T cell receptor beta chains originate from one sample sequenced in a study of blood T cell repertoires in COVID-19. Libraries were prepared by immunoSEQ multiplex PCR; TCRdb keeps only in-frame clonotypes and omits some of them. The repertoire holds 70,000 to 95,000 clones, with approximately 78% as singletons. Sequencing input: peripheral blood. The source of these receptors is a human donor in a cohort sampled during active COVID-19.

This clone was observed many times. This sequence joins TRBV6-5 and TRBJ2-7; 10 nucleotides match TRBD1. Germline CDR1 and CDR2: MNHEY and SVGAGI. With V trimmed by 6 bases and J by 5 bases, 7 bases remained unmatched. The CDR3 has 14 amino acids. In DNA, the CDR3 is TGTGCCAGCAGGACAGGGGGCGCGGGGGACGAGCAGTACTTC. It specifies CASRTGGAGDEQYF.

The CDR3 protein is CASSSTGVTEAFF. As DNA, the CDR3 is TGTGCCAGCAGTTCAACAGGGGTCACTGAAGCTTTCTTT. The chain is built from TRBV28 and TRBJ1-1, with TRBD1 matching 7 bases. CDR1 is MDHEN, CDR2 SYDVKM, per germline. The CDR3 runs to 13 residues. V gave up 4 bases and J gave up 4 bases; unmatched junction bases: 3.

The chain is built from TRBV30 and TRBJ1-3, with TRBD1 matching over 9 bases. This CDR3 is built from 15 residues. V shed 0 bases and J 8 bases; nucleotides not matched to a gene: 8. Germline-derived CDR1 and CDR2 are GTSNPN and SVGIG (reference sequence). The CDR3 nucleotides read TGTGCCTGGAGTGTATGGGGACAGGGACATGACACCATATATTTT. This translates into CAWSVWGQGHDTIYF.